Each of the 29 T cell receptor beta chains below was sequenced from the same sample in a study of blood T cells in healthy people across ages. A J-beta primer mix and a sample-barcoded 5' primer were used in a second PCR of about 6 to 12 cycles. Using its own MiXCR run on the 5' RACE reads, TCRdb lists one record per CDR3 protein. Among about 1.1 million distinct CDR3 sequences listed, less than 45% were seen once. The sample consisted of blood. All receptors derive from a man aged 18 to 29 in good health.

J is TRBJ1-1 and V is TRBV20-1, with 7 bases identical to TRBD1. The CDR3 runs 13 residues. Germline V gene sequence: CDR1 DFQATT, CDR2 SNEGSKA (reference sequence). The V gene end was trimmed by 8 bases and the J gene end by 5 bases; junction bases not matched to a gene: 11. Here the CDR3 DNA reads TGCAGTTCCGACCAGACAGGGTTAACTGAAGCTTTCTTT. This codes for CSSDQTGLTEAFF.

The chain uses TRBV5-5 and TRBJ2-1; tentative D call: TRBD1 (6 bases). The CDR3 is 14 amino acids. The germline CDR1 and CDR2 sequences are SGHKS and YYEKEE (reference sequence). The V gene lost 2 bases and the J gene lost 5 bases, with 11 bases spanning the gap. In DNA, the CDR3 is TGTGCCAGCAGCTTAGGGGGATTCGACAATGAGCAGTTCTTC. It specifies CASSLGGFDNEQFF. Using reference TRBV5-5 and TRBJ2-1 for the parts outside the CDR3, the full variable domain is DAGVTQSPTHLIKTRGQQVTLRCSPISGHKSVSWYQQVLGQGPQFIFQYYEKEERGRGNFPDRFSARQFPNYSSELNVNALLLGDSALYLCASSLGGFDNEQFFGPGTRLTVL.

This clonotype turned up a few times. The chain combines TRBV12-3 or TRBV12-4 with TRBJ2-5; the D gene could be TRBD1 or TRBD2 (5 bases each). V was shortened by 6 bases and J by 4 bases, with 15 bases between the two germline ends. The CDR3 covers 14 residues. CDR3 sequence (DNA): TGTGCCAGCAGCACAGGCTTAGCGATAGAGACCCAGTACTTC. It translates to CASSTGLAIETQYF.

There are many counts of this clonotype. V is TRBV5-1 and J is TRBJ1-1; a weak D match, TRBD1 (6 bases). The CDR3 consists of 13 residues. Between the trimmed V and J ends, which lost 0 bases and 7 bases, there was a span of 10 bases. CDR1 SGHRS and CDR2 YFSETQ come from the germline V gene. CDR3 DNA: TGCGCCAGCAGCTTGGCCGGACAGCGTGAAGCTTTCTTT. This sequence encodes CASSLAGQREAFF.

V is TRBV4-3 and J is TRBJ1-4, with D possibly TRBD1 on 6 matching bases. Germline V gene data show CDR1 as LGHNA and CDR2 as YSLEER. Trimming left V 0 bases short and J 8 bases short, with 16 bases between. The CDR3 contains 16 residues. CDR3: CASSQDGGGPIEKLFF. CDR3 nucleotide sequence: TGCGCCAGCAGCCAAGATGGGGGGGGGCCCATCGAAAAACTGTTTTTT.

This clonotype came up a few times. The chain has TRBV11-2 and TRBJ1-4; TRBD1 aligns across 9 bases. This CDR3 is built from 16 residues. Germline V gives CDR1 SGHAT, CDR2 FQNNGV. The junction had 10 bases not matched to a gene; V was cut back by 4 bases and J by 7 bases. This chain's CDR3 is CASSSGSGTGIEKLFF. The CDR3 nucleotides read TGTGCCAGCAGCTCCGGGTCCGGGACAGGGATTGAAAAACTGTTTTTT.

V usage is TRBV15 and J usage is TRBJ1-5, with D uncertain. The CDR3 has 12 residues. Germline V gene lookup returns CDR1 LNHNV and CDR2 YYDKDF (reference sequence). V was trimmed by 7 bases and J by 14 bases, leaving 18 bases between them. The CDR3 region is CATTNSGSSEHF. DNA for the CDR3: TGTGCCACCACCAACTCAGGATCGAGTGAGCATTTT.

This clonotype showed up just a few times. V gene TRBV29-1 combines with J gene TRBJ1-2; no firm D call. CDR1 is SQVTM, CDR2 ANQGSEA, per germline. CDR3 length: 11 residues. Trimming pared 4 bases from V and 3 bases from J, leaving 6 bases between. CDR3 bases: TGCAGCGTTGCGCTAGACTATGGCTACACCTTC. This codes for CSVALDYGYTF.

This chain joins TRBV6-2 or TRBV6-3 and TRBJ2-2; 12 nucleotides line up with TRBD2. Per the germline V gene, CDR1 is MNHEY and CDR2 is SVGEGT. The CDR3 totals 15 residues. V shed 4 bases and J 6 bases; nucleotides not matched to a gene: 3. DNA of the CDR3: TGTGCCAGCAGTTTTGGACTAGCGGGGCCCGGGGAGCTGTTTTTT. Protein: CASSFGLAGPGELFF.

This clonotype was found a few times. The V call is TRBV27, the J call TRBJ1-1; tentative D call: TRBD1 (6 bases). There are 13 residues in the CDR3. The germline CDR1 and CDR2 sequences are MNHEY and SMNVEV (reference sequence). The V end lost 8 bases, the J end lost 6 bases, and 16 bases lay between the germline ends. The CDR3 spells CASGSGAGAEAFF. The CDR3 nucleotides are TGTGCCAGCGGCTCAGGGGCCGGCGCTGAAGCTTTCTTT.

This sequence joins TRBV6-2 or TRBV6-3 and TRBJ1-6; the D gene is possibly TRBD1 (5 bases). Trimming removed 5 bases from V and 4 bases from J, with 9 bases in between. CDR3 length: 14 residues. The germline gives CDR1 MNHEY, CDR2 SVGEGT. In DNA form, the CDR3 reads TGTGCCAGCAGTCATCAGGGATATAATTCACCCCTCCACTTT. Translated: CASSHQGYNSPLHF.

This clonotype was counted only a few times. The rearrangement joins TRBV7-8 to TRBJ1-1; possibly TRBD1 for D (5 bases). This CDR3 contains 14 residues. The germline V gene encodes CDR1 SGHVS and CDR2 FQNEAQ. V lost 5 bases and J lost 3, with 13 bases in between. The CDR3 region is CASSPQGLDTEAFF. CDR3 coding DNA: TGTGCCAGCAGCCCCCAGGGTTTGGACACTGAAGCTTTCTTT.

This clonotype showed up just a few times. The V call is TRBV7-8, the J call TRBJ2-5; TRBD1 matches 9 bases. J gave up 1 base and V 5 bases, and 5 bases lay outside the gene matches. The CDR3 runs 15 residues. The V gene's germline CDR1 is SGHVS and CDR2 FQNEAQ. The CDR3 DNA sequence: TGTGCCAGCAGCCGGGGACAGGGTTTCCAAGAGACCCAGTACTTC. Translation: CASSRGQGFQETQYF. Variable domain in full (rest from reference TRBV7-8 and TRBJ2-5): GAGVSQSPRYKVAKRGQDVALRCDPISGHVSLFWYQQALGQGPEFLTYFQNEAQLDKSGLPSDRFFAERPEGSVSTLKIQRTQQEDSAVYLCASSRGQGFQETQYFGPGTRLLVL.

This rearrangement joins TRBV12-3 or TRBV12-4 to TRBJ2-2; TRBD2 matches 10 bases. The CDR3 spans 15 residues. V was pared by 6 bases and J by 4 bases, with 5 bases of the junction left unmatched. CDR3 residues: CASSLSGGPTGELFF. As DNA, the CDR3 is TGTGCCAGCAGCCTTAGCGGGGGGCCCACCGGGGAGCTGTTTTTT.

In its sample, this clonotype was seen a few times. The chain links TRBV4-2 to TRBJ2-4; a weak D match, TRBD2 (6 bases). V shed 0 bases and J shed 13 bases, with 25 bases lying between them. Germline CDR1 LGHNA, CDR2 YNFKEQ. This CDR3 spans 17 amino acids. CDR3 DNA: TGTGCCAGCAGCCAAGATGATCGGGCGGGACCAAACAATGAGCAGTACTTC. Protein sequence: CASSQDDRAGPNNEQYF.

The chain links TRBV5-1 to TRBJ2-2; a possible D gene is TRBD1 (6 bases). This CDR3 region has 14 residues. Deletions cut 4 bases from V and 6 bases from J, with 13 bases between. CDR1 and CDR2 (germline): SGHRS, YFSETQ. The CDR3 DNA reads TGCGCCAGCAGCGTGGGGGCCGAGGCCGGGGAGCTGTTTTTT. The encoded protein is CASSVGAEAGELFF.

The rearrangement links TRBV29-1 to TRBJ1-2; D unclear. Trimming removed 3 bases from V and 8 bases from J, with 7 bases in between. The CDR3 is 10 amino acids. CDR1 and CDR2 from the germline V gene are SQVTM and ANQGSEA. The CDR3 here is CSVDMEGYTF. The CDR3 bases are TGCAGCGTTGACATGGAGGGCTACACCTTC.

This clonotype was seen only a few times. This rearrangement joins TRBV20-1 to TRBJ2-7, with D perhaps matching TRBD2 (5 bases). The CDR3 totals 10 residues. V was pared by 8 bases and J by 6 bases, with 11 bases between. Germline CDR1 is DFQATT and CDR2 is SNEGSKA (reference sequence). CDR3 region: CSTGLPEQYF. The DNA of the CDR3 is TGCAGTACCGGACTTCCCGAGCAGTACTTC.

The chain couples TRBV12-3 or TRBV12-4 to TRBJ2-1; 11 nucleotides match TRBD2. The CDR3 totals 15 residues. V lost 3 bases, J lost 5 bases, and 3 bases stayed unmatched. The chain's CDR3 is CASSFILAGDNEQFF. In DNA form, the CDR3 reads TGTGCCAGCAGTTTTATACTAGCGGGGGACAATGAGCAGTTCTTC.

The CDR3 is CASSDKALAFF. The CDR3 DNA follows: TGTGCCAGCAGTGACAAGGCTCTAGCTTTCTTT. The gene calls are TRBV28 and TRBJ1-1, with D unresolved. Germline CDR1 and CDR2: MDHEN and SYDVKM. The germline V and J ends were trimmed by 5 bases and 10 bases, with 11 bases remaining between them. This CDR3 is 11 amino acids long.

The rearrangement uses TRBV27 and TRBJ1-3; D possibly corresponds to TRBD1 (5 bases). The V and J ends lost 6 bases and 0 bases respectively, with 9 bases between them. The CDR3 consists of 14 residues. Germline V lookup: CDR1 MNHEY, CDR2 SMNVEV (reference sequence). This CDR3 is CASRGVSSGNTIYF. The CDR3 nucleotides read TGTGCCAGCAGGGGGGTCTCCTCTGGAAACACCATATATTTT.

Comments on this clonotype: A much larger clone sits a single nucleotide away, making a read error possible. J is TRBJ2-1 and V is TRBV12-3 or TRBV12-4, with unresolved D. The J call is uncertain, as TRBJ2-7 better fits the DNA end. This CDR3 region has 14 residues. The DNA for the CDR3 is TGTGCCAGCAGTTTAGGAGATAGCAGCAATGAGCAGTACTTC. It codes for CASSLGDSSNEQYF.

The gene calls are TRBV29-1 and TRBJ1-1; 10 nucleotides match TRBD1. The CDR3 loop spans 14 amino acids. Germline trimming cut 4 bases from V and 5 bases from J; bases unmatched to any gene: 7. The germline gives CDR1 SQVTM, CDR2 ANQGSEA. CDR3 amino acids: CSVALGTGATEAFF. CDR3 DNA sequence: TGCAGCGTTGCCTTGGGGACAGGGGCAACTGAAGCTTTCTTT. Full variable domain (outside the CDR3, taken from reference TRBV29-1 and TRBJ1-1): SAVISQKPSRDICQRGTSLTIQCQVDSQVTMMFWYRQQPGQSLTLIATANQGSEATYESGFVIDKFPISRPNLTFSTLTVSNMSPEDSSIYLCSVALGTGATEAFFGQGTRLTVV.

This rearrangement joins TRBV6-6 to TRBJ2-1, with TRBD1 identical over 11 bases. From germline, CDR1 is MNHNY and CDR2 SVGAGI (reference sequence). Trimming at V came to 8 bases and at J to 3 bases, leaving 6 bases not matched to a gene. The CDR3 is 15 residues long. Written as DNA, the CDR3 is TGTGCCAGCGGAACCGGGACAGGGGGCTACAATGAGCAGTTCTTC. Residues: CASGTGTGGYNEQFF.

The chain recombines TRBV4-3 with TRBJ2-1; TRBD2 matches 7 bases. Germline V CDR1 and CDR2: LGHNA, YSLEER. Unmatched junction bases numbered 8, after V lost 2 bases and J lost 7 bases. This CDR3 has 15 amino acids. The DNA of the CDR3 is TGCGCCAGCAGCCAATCGGGGGGAGCCTCGAATGAGCAGTTCTTC. Translating it yields CASSQSGGASNEQFF.

This clonotype was seen more than once but under ten times. CDR3 amino acids: CAIRGQGKSTEAFF. The CDR3 DNA reads as TGTGCCATCAGGGGACAGGGAAAGAGCACTGAAGCTTTCTTT. V gene TRBV10-3 combines with J gene TRBJ1-1; TRBD1 matches at 9 bases. Per the germline V gene, CDR1 is ENHRY and CDR2 is SYGVKD. V shed 6 bases, J shed 4 bases, and the junction held 6 bases outside the gene matches. This CDR3 is built from 14 residues.

The chain couples TRBV21-1 to TRBJ1-3. TRBV21-1 is a pseudogene. The CDR3 is made up of 14 amino acids. The CDR3 sequence is CASSVRHSGNTIYF. CDR3 bases: TGTGCCAGCAGCGTTCGTCACTCTGGAAACACCATATATTTT.

The chain is built from TRBV6-2 or TRBV6-3 and TRBJ1-5; D gene ambiguous. Germline CDR1 MNHEY, CDR2 SVGEGT. The CDR3 length is 17 residues. The V gene lost 6 bases and the J gene lost 6 bases, with 24 bases spanning the gap. CDR3 protein: CASRPRSSRDGSQPQHF. The CDR3 bases are TGTGCCAGCAGACCTCGATCAAGTCGCGACGGAAGTCAGCCCCAGCATTTT.

The chain combines TRBV5-1 with TRBJ2-2, with D perhaps matching TRBD1 (5 bases). Between the trimmed V and J ends, which lost 5 bases and 4 bases, there was a span of 15 bases. The CDR3 has 15 amino acids. CDR1 SGHRS and CDR2 YFSETQ come from the germline V gene. The CDR3 DNA is TGCGCCAGCAGTGAAACCCAGGGTATCACCGGGGAGCTGTTTTTT. Amino acids: CASSETQGITGELFF.